The 22 T cell receptor beta chains reported below all come from one sample, sequenced in a study of control samples from healthy donors and cancer patients. TCRdb's table, derived via immunoSEQ multiplex PCR, lists solely in-frame clones and lacks some. Of some 120,000 clones in the sample, approximately 89% were seen once. Sequenced input: blood. The receptors come from a man in his sixties in good health.

This clone occurred once. The chain recombines TRBV11-3 with TRBJ1-3; D gene ambiguous. This CDR3 is built from 17 residues. Per the germline V gene, CDR1 is SGHNT and CDR2 is YENEEA. The germline V and J ends were trimmed by 1 base and 0 bases, with 13 bases remaining between them. The CDR3 protein is CASSLAPPSLSGNTIYF. The DNA of the CDR3 is TGTGCCAGCAGCTTAGCCCCACCCAGCCTCTCTGGAAACACCATATATTTT.

The chain has TRBV6-5 and TRBJ1-5; D is uncertain. V was trimmed by 2 bases and J by 6 bases, leaving 11 bases between them. Germline CDR1 is MNHEY and CDR2 is SVGAGI. CDR3 length: 14 residues. The DNA of the CDR3 is TGTGCCAGCAGTTACGCAGGTCTGGGTCAGCCCCAGCATTTT. Protein product: CASSYAGLGQPQHF.

The chain recombines TRBV30 with TRBJ1-4; D gene unclear. This CDR3 has 12 amino acids. Trimming cost V 3 bases and J 4 bases, with 6 bases left between them. CDR1 and CDR2 (germline): GTSNPN, SVGIG (reference sequence). CDR3 coding DNA: TGTGCCTGGAGCGGCAGTAATGAAAAACTGTTTTTT. This translates into CAWSGSNEKLFF. The full variable domain, its missing parts supplied by reference TRBV30 and TRBJ1-4, is SQTIHQWPATLVQPVGSPLSLECTVEGTSNPNLYWYRQAAGRGLQLLFYSVGIGQISSEVPQNLSASRPQDRQFILSSKKLLLSDSGFYLCAWSGSNEKLFFGSGTQLSVL.

This clone occurred once. This rearrangement joins TRBV19 to TRBJ1-3; tentatively, D is TRBD1 (6 bases). Looked up from germline, CDR1 is LNHDA and CDR2 is SQIVND (reference sequence). The CDR3 is made up of 15 amino acids. Trimming shortened V by 3 bases and J by 2 bases, and 11 bases separated the two germline ends. The CDR3 bases are TGTGCCAGTAGTATGGGGGGGCCCGCTGGAAACACCATATATTTT. Residues: CASSMGGPAGNTIYF.

This chain connects TRBV27 to TRBJ1-1; weak D call: TRBD1 (5 bases). The germline gives CDR1 MNHEY, CDR2 SMNVEV (reference sequence). This CDR3 is built from 13 residues. Trimming left V 9 bases short and J 5 bases short, with 16 bases between. The CDR3 loop reads CASGPPRATEAFF. The CDR3 region has the DNA TGTGCCAGTGGGCCCCCCAGGGCGACTGAAGCTTTCTTT.

CDR3 DNA: TGTGCCACCAGCAGAGATTGGGGGAGGCCGCATTTT. Translated, it gives CATSRDWGRPHF. The genes are TRBV15 and TRBJ1-5; perhaps TRBD1 as D (5 bases). Germline loops: CDR1 LNHNV, CDR2 YYDKDF (reference sequence). The CDR3 spans 12 residues. V gave up 0 bases and J gave up 15 bases, with 12 bases separating them.

This clone is a singleton in its sample. This chain links TRBV19 with TRBJ1-4, with TRBD1 identical over 7 bases. The V gene's germline CDR1 is LNHDA and CDR2 SQIVND (reference sequence). The CDR3 sequence is 15 residues long. V gave up 6 bases and J gave up 0 bases; unmatched junction bases: 4. DNA of the CDR3: TGTGCCAGTAGGGGACAGTTGACAACTAATGAAAAACTGTTTTTT. This gives the protein CASRGQLTTNEKLFF.

The chain uses TRBV7-8 and TRBJ1-1; D uncertain. V lost 7 bases to trimming and J lost 1 base, with 13 bases between them. The CDR3 spans 14 residues. The germline CDR1 and CDR2 sequences are SGHVS and FQNEAQ. Here the CDR3 DNA reads TGTGCCAGCATGTATCAAAACAGGAACACTGAAGCTTTCTTT. Encoded protein: CASMYQNRNTEAFF.

For the CDR3, the DNA is TGTGCCAGCAGTTTTATGGGGTTGGATGCTTTCTTT. It yields the protein CASSFMGLDAFF. The chain employs TRBV12-3 or TRBV12-4 and TRBJ1-1; D not resolved. V dropped 3 bases and J dropped 11 bases, with 13 bases sitting between them. The length of the CDR3 is 12 residues.

This rearrangement joins TRBV19 to TRBJ1-5; perhaps TRBD1 as D (6 bases). The V gene lost 5 bases and the J gene lost 3 bases, with 23 bases spanning the gap. Germline V gene data show CDR1 as LNHDA and CDR2 as SQIVND (reference sequence). There are 18 residues in the CDR3. CDR3: CASSGESGVDYSNQPQHF. The DNA for the CDR3 is TGTGCCAGTAGTGGGGAGTCAGGGGTCGATTACTCCAATCAGCCCCAGCATTTT.

The CDR3 is CASGYSGGDGYTF. CDR3 sequence (DNA): TGTGCCAGCGGGTACTCAGGGGGCGATGGCTACACCTTC. The rearrangement uses TRBV5-5 and TRBJ1-2, with TRBD1 matching 8 bases. The length of the CDR3 is 13 residues. In germline, CDR1 is SGHKS, CDR2 YYEKEE (reference sequence). Losses at the gene ends were 7 bases for V and 6 bases for J; bases not matched to a gene: 8.

J is TRBJ1-2 and V is TRBV11-2; D gene uncertain. Germline V gene sequence: CDR1 SGHAT, CDR2 FQNNGV. Trimming stripped 5 bases from V and 3 bases from J, with 7 bases between. CDR3 size: 12 residues. In nucleotides, the CDR3 is TGTGCCAGCAGCGACCAGGACTATGGCTACACCTTC. This gives the protein CASSDQDYGYTF.

The chain has TRBV3-1 (or the pseudogene TRBV3-2) and TRBJ1-6, with D unresolved. CDR3 length: 15 amino acids. The germline V and J ends were trimmed by 4 bases and 5 bases, with 12 bases remaining between them. Germline lookup yields CDR1 LGHDT and CDR2 YNNKEL (reference sequence). The CDR3, as DNA: TGTGCCAGCAGCCTGGGAGCGGTGGATAATTCACCCCTCCACTTT. This sequence encodes CASSLGAVDNSPLHF.

This sequence joins TRBV9 and TRBJ2-3; 10 positions agree with TRBD2. After removal of 0 bases from V and 3 bases from J, the junction contained 7 bases not matched to a gene. CDR3 length equals 17 residues. Germline V CDR1 and CDR2: SGDLS, YYNGEE. The CDR3 reads CASSVGSGGVLTDTQYF. The CDR3 nucleotides read TGTGCCAGCAGCGTAGGGAGCGGGGGGGTTCTGACAGATACGCAGTATTTT.

V is TRBV9 and J is TRBJ2-1; a weak D match, TRBD2 (5 bases). Per germline, CDR1 SGDLS and CDR2 YYNGEE. The V and J ends lost 0 bases and 3 bases respectively, with 10 bases between them. This CDR3 region has 15 residues. For the CDR3, the DNA is TGTGCCAGCAGCGTAGCCGGGGAACTCTACAATGAGCAGTTCTTC. This codes for CASSVAGELYNEQFF.

The rearrangement joins TRBV7-2 to TRBJ2-6; D not certain. This CDR3 contains 16 residues. Germline V gene sequence: CDR1 SGHTA, CDR2 FQGNSA. V gave up 2 bases and J gave up 3 bases, with 11 bases separating them. For the CDR3, the DNA is TGTGCCAGCAGCTTACGTATCTTAAGTGGGGCCAACGTCCTGACTTTC. It encodes CASSLRILSGANVLTF.

This clone appeared once. V usage is TRBV12-3 or TRBV12-4 and J usage is TRBJ1-1; no definite D call. Trimming cost V 2 bases and J 2 bases, with 6 bases left between them. CDR3 length equals 13 residues. CDR3 nucleotides: TGTGCCAGCAGTTTAAGGGATAACACTGAAGCTTTCTTT. As protein: CASSLRDNTEAFF.

J is TRBJ1-2 and V is TRBV12-3 or TRBV12-4; 10 bases are shared with TRBD1. This CDR3 has 13 amino acids. The ends lost 5 bases at V and 7 bases at J; junction bases unmatched: 4. Written as DNA, the CDR3 is TGTGCCAGCAGTCGAGGGACAGGGGTTGGCTACACCTTC. Protein sequence: CASSRGTGVGYTF.

The chain carries TRBV9 and TRBJ2-4; D remains ambiguous. V shed 2 bases and J shed 7 bases, with 19 bases lying between them. CDR3 size: 16 residues. Germline CDR1 reads SGDLS; CDR2 reads YYNGEE. CDR3 coding DNA: TGTGCCAGCAGCGTCTCAGGAGTGGCCCCTGGGAACATTCAGTACTTC. Translating it yields CASSVSGVAPGNIQYF.

This clone was observed once. The chain recombines TRBV6-1 with TRBJ1-2; no reliable D call. The CDR3 extends over 13 amino acids. Trimming removed 2 bases at V and 1 base at J, with 5 bases between. The germline V gene encodes CDR1 MNHNS and CDR2 SASEGT. The CDR3 DNA follows: TGTGCCAGCAGTGAAACATATAACTATGGCTACACCTTC. Translation gives CASSETYNYGYTF.

CDR3 bases: TGTGCCTACAAAGGGGGGGGACTGAGGCCCTACGAGCAGTACTTC. Its translation: CAYKGGGLRPYEQYF. J is TRBJ2-7 and V is TRBV9; TRBD2 is a possible D gene (7 bases). The germline V and J ends were trimmed by 10 bases and 2 bases, with 22 bases remaining between them. Germline lookup yields CDR1 SGDLS and CDR2 YYNGEE. The CDR3 has 15 residues.

The gene calls are TRBV6-6 and TRBJ2-2; no reliable D call. V lost 6 bases to trimming and J lost 0 bases, with 8 bases between them. The CDR3 loop spans 14 amino acids. Germline V gene lookup returns CDR1 MNHNY and CDR2 SVGAGI (reference sequence). The chain's CDR3 is CASRESANTGELFF. The CDR3, as DNA: TGTGCCAGCAGAGAGTCTGCGAACACCGGGGAGCTGTTTTTT.